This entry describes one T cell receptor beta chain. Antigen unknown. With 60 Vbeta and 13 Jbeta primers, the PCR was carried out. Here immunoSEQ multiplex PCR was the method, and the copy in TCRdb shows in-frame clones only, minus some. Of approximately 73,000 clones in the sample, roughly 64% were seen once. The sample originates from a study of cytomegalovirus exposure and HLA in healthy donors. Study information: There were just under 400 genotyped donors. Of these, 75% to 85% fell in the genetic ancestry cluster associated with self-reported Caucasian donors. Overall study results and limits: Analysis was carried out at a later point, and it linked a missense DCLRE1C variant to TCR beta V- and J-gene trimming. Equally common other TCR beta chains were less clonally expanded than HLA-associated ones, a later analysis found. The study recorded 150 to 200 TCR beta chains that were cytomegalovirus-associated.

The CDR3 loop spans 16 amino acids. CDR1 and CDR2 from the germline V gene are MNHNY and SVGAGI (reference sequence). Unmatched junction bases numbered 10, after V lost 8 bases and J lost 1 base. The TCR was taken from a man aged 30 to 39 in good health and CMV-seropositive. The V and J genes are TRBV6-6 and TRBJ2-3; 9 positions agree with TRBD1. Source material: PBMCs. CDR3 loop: CASGKQGAMGTDTQYF. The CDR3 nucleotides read TGTGCCAGCGGGAAACAGGGGGCGATGGGCACAGATACGCAGTATTTT.